The clone carrying this TCR beta chain has a single count. These data belong to a study of CD8+ T cells in alopecia areata. Reverse transcription of extracted RNA yielded cDNA, which provided the sequencing template. Assay used: immunoSEQ multiplex PCR; TCRdb lists only in-frame clones, some missing. The sample lists more than 140,000 clones, roughly 86% occurring once. Indicated treatment: oral pan-JAK inhibitor, 5-10 mg twice daily. This CDR3 has 15 residues. Germline values: CDR1 SNHLY, CDR2 FYNNEI. Trimming removed 6 bases at V and 0 bases at J, with 11 bases between. J is TRBJ2-2 and V is TRBV2, with D perhaps TRBD2 (5 bases). This material consisted of CD8+ T cells sorted from blood, taken at week 4, from a patient treated with tofacitinib. The receptor was isolated from a human donor with alopecia areata. CDR3 residues: CASRDPGSNTGELFF. The CDR3 DNA sequence: TGTGCCAGCAGGGACCCGGGATCGAACACCGGGGAGCTGTTTTTT.